This TCR beta chain was recovered during a study of coeliac disease. Study context: Coeliac patients had active, refractory type I, or gluten-free-diet-controlled disease. High-resolution HLA typing was lacking; TRBV7-2 bias was queried instead.

Data came from immunoSEQ multiplex PCR; TCRdb stores just in-frame clones and leaves some out. Of over a thousand clones in the sample, around two thirds were seen once. The CDR3 runs to 13 residues. Trimming left V 8 bases short and J 4 bases short, with 12 bases between. Germline V gene lookup returns CDR1 SEHNR and CDR2 FQNEAQ (reference sequence). Study observations and caveats: Lamina propria and intraepithelial cell fractions may contain each other's cells.

Note on this clone: Its antigen is as yet unknown.

The sequencing input was intraepithelial lymphocytes from the gut. The sequence came from a woman between 50 and 59 years old with celiac disease on a gluten-free diet. V gene TRBV7-9 combines with J gene TRBJ1-3, with a weak D call TRBD1 (5 bases). Here the CDR3 DNA reads TGTGCCAGCTCGTGGGGCTCCGGAAACACCATATATTTT. It yields the protein CASSWGSGNTIYF.